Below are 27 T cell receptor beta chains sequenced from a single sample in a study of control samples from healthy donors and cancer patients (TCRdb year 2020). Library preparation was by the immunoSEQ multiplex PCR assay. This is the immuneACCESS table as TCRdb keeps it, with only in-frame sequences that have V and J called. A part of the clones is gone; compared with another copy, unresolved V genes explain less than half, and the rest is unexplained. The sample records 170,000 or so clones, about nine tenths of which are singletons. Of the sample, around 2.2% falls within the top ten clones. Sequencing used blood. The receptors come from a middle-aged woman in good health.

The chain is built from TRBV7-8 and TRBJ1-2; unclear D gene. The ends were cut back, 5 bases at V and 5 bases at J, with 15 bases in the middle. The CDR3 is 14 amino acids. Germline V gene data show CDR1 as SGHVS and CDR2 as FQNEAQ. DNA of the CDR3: TGTGCCAGCAGCCCCATTGTAGGGCCGTATGGCTACACCTTC. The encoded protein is CASSPIVGPYGYTF.

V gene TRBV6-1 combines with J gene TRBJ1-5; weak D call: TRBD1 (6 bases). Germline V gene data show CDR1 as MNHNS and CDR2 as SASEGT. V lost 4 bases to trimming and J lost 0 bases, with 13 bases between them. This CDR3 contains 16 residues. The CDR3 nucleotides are TGTGCCAGCAGTGCCGGGACATCCTATAGCAATCAGCCCCAGCATTTT. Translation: CASSAGTSYSNQPQHF.

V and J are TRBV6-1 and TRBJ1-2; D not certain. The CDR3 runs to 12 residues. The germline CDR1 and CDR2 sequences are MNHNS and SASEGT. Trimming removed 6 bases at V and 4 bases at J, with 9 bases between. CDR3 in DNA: TGTGCCAGCAGATATCAAGTCTATGGCTACACCTTC. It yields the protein CASRYQVYGYTF.

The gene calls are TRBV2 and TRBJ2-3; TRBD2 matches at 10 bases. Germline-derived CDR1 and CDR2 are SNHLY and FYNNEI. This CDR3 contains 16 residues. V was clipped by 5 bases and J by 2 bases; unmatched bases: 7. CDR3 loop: CASSSASGGATDTQYF. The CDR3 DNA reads TGTGCCAGCAGTAGTGCAAGCGGGGGGGCCACAGATACGCAGTATTTT. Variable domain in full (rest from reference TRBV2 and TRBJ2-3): EPEVTQTPSHQVTQMGQEVILRCVPISNHLYFYWYRQILGQKVEFLVSFYNNEISEKSEIFDDQFSVERPDGSNFTLKIRSTKLEDSAMYFCASSSASGGATDTQYFGPGTRLTVL.

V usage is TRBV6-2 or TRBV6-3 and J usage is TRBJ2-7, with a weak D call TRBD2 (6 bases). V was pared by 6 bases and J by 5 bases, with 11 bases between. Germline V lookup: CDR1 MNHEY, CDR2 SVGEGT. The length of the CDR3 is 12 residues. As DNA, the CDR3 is TGTGCCAGCAGCCCCAGGAGGGACGAGCAGTACTTC. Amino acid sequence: CASSPRRDEQYF.

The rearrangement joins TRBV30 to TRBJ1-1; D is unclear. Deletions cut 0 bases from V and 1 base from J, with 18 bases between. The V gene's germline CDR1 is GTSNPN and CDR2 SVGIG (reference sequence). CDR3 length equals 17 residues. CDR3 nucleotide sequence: TGTGCCTGGAGTGTACTGCAGGACGGCCCTGCGAACACTGAAGCTTTCTTT. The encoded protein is CAWSVLQDGPANTEAFF.

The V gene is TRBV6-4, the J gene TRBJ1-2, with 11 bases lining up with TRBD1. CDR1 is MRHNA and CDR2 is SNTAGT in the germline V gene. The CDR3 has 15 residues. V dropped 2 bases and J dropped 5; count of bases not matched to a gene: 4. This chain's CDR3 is CASSDPGQGAYGYTF. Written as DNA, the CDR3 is TGTGCCAGCAGTGACCCCGGACAGGGGGCGTATGGCTACACCTTC.

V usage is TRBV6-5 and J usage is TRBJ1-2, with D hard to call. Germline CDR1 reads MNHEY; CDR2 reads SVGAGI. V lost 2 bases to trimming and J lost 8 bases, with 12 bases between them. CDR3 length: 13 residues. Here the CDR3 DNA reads TGTGCCAGCAGTTACCTGCGGAATGGGGGCTACACCTTC. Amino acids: CASSYLRNGGYTF.

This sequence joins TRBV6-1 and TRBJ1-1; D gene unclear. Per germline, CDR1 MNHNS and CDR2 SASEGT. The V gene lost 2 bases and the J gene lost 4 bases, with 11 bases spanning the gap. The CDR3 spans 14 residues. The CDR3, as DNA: TGTGCCAGCAGTGAAATGCGGTGGGGCACTGAAGCTTTCTTT. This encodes CASSEMRWGTEAFF.

CDR3 nucleotide sequence: TGTGCCAGCAGTCGTGGGGGACCCTACAATGAGCAGTTCTTC. Amino acids: CASSRGGPYNEQFF. The chain links TRBV27 to TRBJ2-1; perhaps D is TRBD1 or TRBD2 (5 bases each). Trimming cost V 5 bases and J 2 bases, with 10 bases left between them. In germline, CDR1 is MNHEY, CDR2 SMNVEV (reference sequence). The length of the CDR3 is 14 residues.

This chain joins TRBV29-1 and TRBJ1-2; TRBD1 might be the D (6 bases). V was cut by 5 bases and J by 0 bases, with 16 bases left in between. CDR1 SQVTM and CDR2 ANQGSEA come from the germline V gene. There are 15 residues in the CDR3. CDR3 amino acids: CSVNRGGDTNYGYTF. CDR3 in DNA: TGCAGCGTTAACCGAGGTGGGGACACTAACTATGGCTACACCTTC.

In DNA, the CDR3 is TGCGCCAGCAGCCAGGCCGGGACCATCTCCTACGAGCAGTACTTC. The encoded protein is CASSQAGTISYEQYF. The gene calls are TRBV4-1 and TRBJ2-7, with D perhaps TRBD1 or TRBD2 (5 bases each). The V gene lost 3 bases and the J gene lost 0 bases, with 12 bases spanning the gap. Germline CDR1 is MGHRA and CDR2 is YSYEKL. CDR3 size: 15 residues.

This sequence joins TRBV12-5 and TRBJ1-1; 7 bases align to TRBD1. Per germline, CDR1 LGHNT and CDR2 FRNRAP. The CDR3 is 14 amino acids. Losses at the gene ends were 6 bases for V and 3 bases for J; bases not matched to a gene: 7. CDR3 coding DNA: TGTGCTAGTGGAAAAGACAGGGTGGACACTGAAGCTTTCTTT. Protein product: CASGKDRVDTEAFF. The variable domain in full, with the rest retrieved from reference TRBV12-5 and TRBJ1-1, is DARVTQTPRHKVTEMGQEVTMRCQPILGHNTVFWYRQTMMQGLELLAYFRNRAPLDDSGMPKDRFSAEMPDATLATLKIQPSEPRDSAVYFCASGKDRVDTEAFFGQGTRLTVV.

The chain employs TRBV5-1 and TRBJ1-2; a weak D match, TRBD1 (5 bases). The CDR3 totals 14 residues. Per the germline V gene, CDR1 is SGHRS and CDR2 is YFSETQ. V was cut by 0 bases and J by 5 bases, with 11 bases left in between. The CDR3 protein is CASSLGQQTYGYTF. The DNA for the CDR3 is TGCGCCAGCAGCTTGGGACAGCAGACGTATGGCTACACCTTC.

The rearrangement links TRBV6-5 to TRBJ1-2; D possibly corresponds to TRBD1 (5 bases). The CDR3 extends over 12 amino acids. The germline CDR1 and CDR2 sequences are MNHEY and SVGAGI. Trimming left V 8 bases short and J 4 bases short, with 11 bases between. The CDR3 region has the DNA TGTGCCAGCTCGACAGAGGGCTATGGCTACACCTTC. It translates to CASSTEGYGYTF.

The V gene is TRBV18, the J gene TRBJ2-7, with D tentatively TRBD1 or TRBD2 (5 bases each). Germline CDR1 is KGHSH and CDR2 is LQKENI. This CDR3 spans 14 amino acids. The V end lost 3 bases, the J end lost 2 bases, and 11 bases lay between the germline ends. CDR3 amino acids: CASSPMGDAYEQYF. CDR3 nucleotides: TGTGCCAGCTCACCGATGGGGGATGCCTACGAGCAGTACTTC.

The DNA of the CDR3 is TGTGCCAGCAGATCTAGTGGAGAAAAACTGTTTTTT. Encoded protein: CASRSSGEKLFF. This sequence joins TRBV5-6 and TRBJ1-4; unclear D gene. Germline CDR1 reads SGHDT; CDR2 reads YYEEEE. The V end was cut by 5 bases, the J end by 8 bases, with 10 bases between. This CDR3 comprises 12 residues.

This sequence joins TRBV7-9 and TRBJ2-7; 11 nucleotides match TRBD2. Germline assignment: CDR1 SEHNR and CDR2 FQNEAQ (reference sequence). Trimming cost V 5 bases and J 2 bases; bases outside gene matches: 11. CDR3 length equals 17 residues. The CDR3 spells CASSTSGGVDTPYEQYF. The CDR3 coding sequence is TGTGCCAGCAGCACTAGCGGGGGAGTCGACACCCCCTACGAGCAGTACTTC.

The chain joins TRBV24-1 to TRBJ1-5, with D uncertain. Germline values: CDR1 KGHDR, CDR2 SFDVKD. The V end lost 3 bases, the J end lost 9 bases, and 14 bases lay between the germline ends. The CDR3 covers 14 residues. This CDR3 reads CATSDGGFNSPQHF. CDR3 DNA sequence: TGTGCCACCAGTGATGGAGGTTTCAATTCGCCCCAGCATTTT.

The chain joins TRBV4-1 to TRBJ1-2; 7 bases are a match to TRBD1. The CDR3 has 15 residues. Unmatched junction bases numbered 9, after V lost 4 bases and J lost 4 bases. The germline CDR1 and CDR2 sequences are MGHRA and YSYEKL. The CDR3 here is CASSLIQGGPYGYTF. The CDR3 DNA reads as TGCGCCAGCAGCCTGATTCAGGGGGGTCCCTATGGCTACACCTTC.

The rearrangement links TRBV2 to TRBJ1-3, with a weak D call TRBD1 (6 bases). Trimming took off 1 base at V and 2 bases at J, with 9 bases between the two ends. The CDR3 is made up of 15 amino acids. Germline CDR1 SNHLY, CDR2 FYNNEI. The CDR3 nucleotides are TGTGCCAGCAGTGAAGGGGCAGGGGCTGGAAACACCATATATTTT. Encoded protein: CASSEGAGAGNTIYF.

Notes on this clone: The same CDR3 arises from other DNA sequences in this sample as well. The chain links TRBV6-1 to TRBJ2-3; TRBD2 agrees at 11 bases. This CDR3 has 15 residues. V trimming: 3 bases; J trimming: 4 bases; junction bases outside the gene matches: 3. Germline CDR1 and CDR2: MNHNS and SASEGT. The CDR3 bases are TGTGCCAGCAGTGATCTAGCGGGGGGAGCAGATACGCAGTATTTT. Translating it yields CASSDLAGGADTQYF.

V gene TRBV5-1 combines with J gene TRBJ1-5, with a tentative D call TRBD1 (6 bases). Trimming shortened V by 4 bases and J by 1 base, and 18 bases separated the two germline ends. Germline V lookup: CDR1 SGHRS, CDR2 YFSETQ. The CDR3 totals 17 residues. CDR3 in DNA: TGCGCCAGCAGCCAGCCCCGGGACACCGCGAGCAATCAGCCCCAGCATTTT. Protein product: CASSQPRDTASNQPQHF.

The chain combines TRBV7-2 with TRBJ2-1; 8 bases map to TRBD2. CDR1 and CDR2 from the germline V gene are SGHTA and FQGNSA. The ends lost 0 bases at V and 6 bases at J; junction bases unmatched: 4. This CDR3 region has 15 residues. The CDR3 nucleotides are TGTGCCAGCAGCTTAGCTAGCGGGGCGTTCAATGAGCAGTTCTTC. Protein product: CASSLASGAFNEQFF.

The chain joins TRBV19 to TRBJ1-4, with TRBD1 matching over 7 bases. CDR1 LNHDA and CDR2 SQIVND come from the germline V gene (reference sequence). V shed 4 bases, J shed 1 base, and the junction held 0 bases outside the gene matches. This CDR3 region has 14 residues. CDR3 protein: CASSTGGTNEKLFF. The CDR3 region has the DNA TGTGCCAGTAGTACAGGGGGAACTAATGAAAAACTGTTTTTT.

The CDR3 reads CASSYSGTGTLYEQYF. CDR3 bases: TGTGCCAGCAGTTACTCCGGGACAGGGACTCTATACGAGCAGTACTTC. The chain combines TRBV6-5 with TRBJ2-7; 9 bases agree with TRBD1. J gave up 4 bases and V 0 bases, and 7 bases lay outside the gene matches. There are 16 residues in the CDR3. Germline assignment: CDR1 MNHEY and CDR2 SVGAGI.

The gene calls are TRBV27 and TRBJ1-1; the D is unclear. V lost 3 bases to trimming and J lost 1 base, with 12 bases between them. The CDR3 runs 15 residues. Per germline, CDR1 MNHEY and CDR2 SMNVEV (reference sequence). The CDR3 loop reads CASSFLQTGNTEAFF. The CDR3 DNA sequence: TGTGCCAGCAGTTTTCTCCAGACCGGGAACACTGAAGCTTTCTTT.